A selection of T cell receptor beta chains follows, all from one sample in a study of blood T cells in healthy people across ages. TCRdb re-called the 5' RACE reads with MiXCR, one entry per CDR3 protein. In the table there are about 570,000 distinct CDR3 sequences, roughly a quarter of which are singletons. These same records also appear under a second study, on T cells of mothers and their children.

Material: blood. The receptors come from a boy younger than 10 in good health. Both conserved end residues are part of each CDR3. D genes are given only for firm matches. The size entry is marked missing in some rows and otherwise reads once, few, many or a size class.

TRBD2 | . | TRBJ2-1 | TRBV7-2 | TGTGCCAGCAGCTCCGGACTAGCTCCTTCTCTCTTC | CASSSGLAPSLF
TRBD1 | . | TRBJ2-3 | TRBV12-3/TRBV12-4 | TGTGCCAGCAGTCCCCCTTTGGAGACAGGGGACACAGATACGCAGTATTTT | CASSPPLETGDTDTQYF
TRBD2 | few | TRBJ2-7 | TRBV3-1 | TGTGCCAGCAGCCCGGGTTTAGCGGGGCGTGAGCAGTACTTC | CASSPGLAGREQYF
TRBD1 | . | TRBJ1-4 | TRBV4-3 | TGCGCCAGCAGCCAGGGGACAGGGTTTCATGAAAAACTGTTTTTT | CASSQGTGFHEKLFF
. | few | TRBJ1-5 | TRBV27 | TGTGCCAGCAGTCAATGGACGGGGGAGGGTAATCAGCCCCAGCATTTT | CASSQWTGEGNQPQHF
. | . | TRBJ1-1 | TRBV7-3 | TGTGCCAGCAGCCCCCACGGGGGTGGAGTGAACACTGAAGCTTTCTTT | CASSPHGGGVNTEAFF
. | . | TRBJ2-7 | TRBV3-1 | TGTGCCAGCAGCCAAGATATGGCGGGTCAATACGAGCAGTACTTC | CASSQDMAGQYEQYF
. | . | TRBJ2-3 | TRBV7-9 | TGTGCCAGCATCAAGGAGGGAGATACGCAGTATTTT | CASIKEGDTQYF
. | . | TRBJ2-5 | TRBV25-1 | TGTGCCAGCAGTGAATCCGGGGGCCCTGAGACCCAGTACTTC | CASSESGGPETQYF
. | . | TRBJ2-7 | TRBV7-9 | TGTGCCAGCAGCTTATTTAACTCCTACGAGCAGTACTTC | CASSLFNSYEQYF
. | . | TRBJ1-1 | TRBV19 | TGTGCCAGCGCGGAGATGGGGGTTACTGAAGCTTTCTTT | CASAEMGVTEAFF
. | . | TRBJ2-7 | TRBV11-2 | TGTGCCAGCACCCTTACTGGGGACTCCGAGCAGTACTTC | CASTLTGDSEQYF
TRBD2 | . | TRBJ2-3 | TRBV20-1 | TGCAGTGCCGAGTGGACTAGCGGGAGGACAGATACGCAGTATTTT | CSAEWTSGRTDTQYF
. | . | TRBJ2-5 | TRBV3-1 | TGTGCCAGCAGCCAAGTTGCGGAGACCCAGTACTTC | CASSQVAETQYF
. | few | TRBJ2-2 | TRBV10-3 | TGTGCCATCAGTGAGAGCACGAACACCGGGGAGCTGTTTTTT | CAISESTNTGELFF
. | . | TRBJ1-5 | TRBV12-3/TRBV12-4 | TGTGTCAGCAGTTCTTATCGATTAAGCAATCAGCCCCAGCATTTT | CVSSSYRLSNQPQHF